The 13 T cell receptor beta chains below come from one sample, sequenced in a study of blood T cell repertoires in COVID-19. Measured with immunoSEQ multiplex PCR; TCRdb has only the in-frame clones, and not every one. This table has 150,000 to 200,000 clones, more than 75% appearing once. Sequencing input: peripheral blood. These receptors were taken from a person aged 65 to 85 with COVID-19, enrolled during active disease.

J is TRBJ1-2 and V is TRBV29-1, with a tentative D call TRBD1 (6 bases). CDR3 size: 15 residues. V was trimmed by 4 bases and J by 4 bases, leaving 19 bases between them. Germline V gene lookup returns CDR1 SQVTM and CDR2 ANQGSEA. The CDR3 is CSVGGGLTSVYGYTF. For the CDR3, the DNA is TGCAGCGTTGGGGGGGGCCTAACAAGCGTCTATGGCTACACCTTC.

The chain joins TRBV7-2 to TRBJ2-3, with 13 bases matching TRBD2. This CDR3 has 17 residues. CDR1 is SGHTA, CDR2 FQGNSA, per germline. V shed 4 bases and J 0 bases; nucleotides not matched to a gene: 4. The CDR3 sequence: CASSYGLAGVSTDTQYF. The CDR3 bases are TGTGCCAGCAGCTATGGACTAGCGGGGGTTAGCACAGATACGCAGTATTTT.

The V and J genes are TRBV21-1 and TRBJ1-6; TRBD1, the D gene given by the table, was not confirmed from the DNA. TRBV21-1 is described as a pseudogene. The CDR3 extends over 20 amino acids. The CDR3 DNA sequence: TGTGCCAGCAGCAAAGAAGAGGTCATCAGGGGCCACTCCTATAATTCACCCCTCCACTTT. Amino acid sequence: CASSKEEVIRGHSYNSPLHF.

The chain employs TRBV7-2 and TRBJ2-1; TRBD2 matches 7 bases. Germline V gives CDR1 SGHTA, CDR2 FQGNSA. The J segment lost 3 bases and the V segment lost 5 bases, leaving 7 bases of the junction unmatched. The CDR3 consists of 15 residues. The CDR3 sequence is CASSLGTTNYNEQFF. The CDR3 DNA sequence: TGTGCCAGCAGCCTCGGGACTACGAACTACAATGAGCAGTTCTTC.

The chain is built from TRBV28 and TRBJ2-7; no clear D gene. This CDR3 spans 13 amino acids. Germline lookup yields CDR1 MDHEN and CDR2 SYDVKM. Trimming left V 4 bases short and J 0 bases short, with 7 bases between. The CDR3 sequence is CASSWAGSYEQYF. The DNA of the CDR3 is TGTGCCAGCAGTTGGGCCGGCTCCTACGAGCAGTACTTC. Combining the CDR3 with reference TRBV28 and TRBJ2-7 gives the whole variable domain DVKVTQSSRYLVKRTGEKVFLECVQDMDHENMFWYRQDPGLGLRLIYFSYDVKMKEKGDIPEGYSVSREKKERFSLILESASTNQTSMYLCASSWAGSYEQYFGPGTRLTVT.

V is TRBV30 and J is TRBJ1-1; D perhaps matches TRBD1 (6 bases). CDR1 GTSNPN and CDR2 SVGIG come from the germline V gene (reference sequence). Between the trimmed V and J ends, which lost 4 bases and 8 bases, there was a span of 11 bases. The CDR3 spans 11 residues. The CDR3 is CAWTSGTEAFF. CDR3 nucleotide sequence: TGTGCCTGGACTTCCGGGACAGAAGCTTTCTTT.

This sequence joins TRBV6-5 and TRBJ2-7; D possibly corresponds to TRBD1 (5 bases). Between the trimmed V and J ends, which lost 5 bases and 0 bases, there was a span of 14 bases. The CDR3 runs 15 residues. Germline-derived CDR1 and CDR2 are MNHEY and SVGAGI. CDR3 sequence: CASSPLQGLSYEQYF. CDR3 in DNA: TGTGCCAGCAGTCCTCTGCAGGGTCTCTCCTACGAGCAGTACTTC.

This rearrangement joins TRBV11-3 to TRBJ2-2, with D tentatively TRBD2 (6 bases). Trimming removed 4 bases at V and 4 bases at J, with 13 bases between. The CDR3 length is 15 residues. The V gene's germline CDR1 is SGHNT and CDR2 YENEEA. CDR3 region: CASSSQAGSTGELFF. CDR3 nucleotide sequence: TGTGCCAGCAGCTCCCAAGCGGGCAGCACCGGGGAGCTGTTTTTT. Combining the CDR3 with reference TRBV11-3 and TRBJ2-2 gives the whole variable domain EAGVVQSPRYKIIEKKQPVAFWCNPISGHNTLYWYLQNLGQGPELLIRYENEEAVDDSQLPKDRFSAERLKGVDSTLKIQPAELGDSAVYLCASSSQAGSTGELFFGEGSRLTVL.

The J gene is TRBJ1-4, the V gene TRBV6-5; D may be TRBD1 (5 bases). Trimming left V 5 bases short and J 8 bases short, with 18 bases between. Germline CDR1 and CDR2: MNHEY and SVGAGI. CDR3 length: 15 amino acids. In DNA form, the CDR3 reads TGTGCCAGCAGTAGATCGGCCGACAGTTTGGAAAAACTGTTTTTT. It translates to CASSRSADSLEKLFF.

V and J are TRBV29-1 and TRBJ2-2, with TRBD2 identical over 8 bases. Trimming removed 6 bases from V and 5 bases from J; junction bases left unmatched: 11. The germline gives CDR1 SQVTM, CDR2 ANQGSEA. CDR3 length equals 15 residues. In nucleotides, the CDR3 is TGCAGCGTAACGACTAGCGTAGTGGGTACCGGGGAGCTGTTTTTT. This translates into CSVTTSVVGTGELFF.

To note about this clone: This sample includes further DNA sequences coding for the same CDR3. This chain uses TRBV27 with TRBJ1-5; D is uncertain. The ends were cut back, 1 base at V and 1 base at J, with 5 bases in the middle. This CDR3 comprises 14 residues. Per the germline V gene, CDR1 is MNHEY and CDR2 is SMNVEV (reference sequence). CDR3 DNA sequence: TGTGCCAGCAGTTTATTTTCGAGCAATCAGCCCCAGCATTTT. Amino acids: CASSLFSSNQPQHF.

The chain combines TRBV5-1 with TRBJ2-2; 13 bases match TRBD2. V shed 1 base and J 0 bases; nucleotides not matched to a gene: 6. Germline CDR1 and CDR2: SGHRS and YFSETQ. The CDR3 sequence is 19 residues long. CDR3 bases: TGCGCCAGCAGCTTGCGCCCGACTAGCGGGGGGTCGAACACCGGGGAGCTGTTTTTT. Translating gives CASSLRPTSGGSNTGELFF.

V usage is TRBV5-5 and J usage is TRBJ1-5, with 9 bases fitting TRBD1. The V and J ends lost 4 bases and 0 bases, in that order; junction bases with no gene match: 5. Per the germline V gene, CDR1 is SGHKS and CDR2 is YYEKEE (reference sequence). This CDR3 has 16 amino acids. DNA of the CDR3: TGTGCCAGCAGCCCTGGGACAGGGCATAGCAATCAGCCCCAGCATTTT. This gives the protein CASSPGTGHSNQPQHF.